This T cell receptor beta chain came from a study of cytomegalovirus exposure and HLA in healthy donors. Across the whole study: The 130 or so validation repertoires, a later analysis reported, used the same platform as the 666 first-cohort repertoires.

The germline V gene encodes CDR1 MNHNS and CDR2 SASEGT. Trimming removed 1 base from V and 2 bases from J, with 7 bases in between. This CDR3 region has 14 residues. From the 120-subject validation cohort, which was separate from the roughly 700-subject first cohort, the donors were drawn. Note on this clone: Its specificity is not known.

Study outcomes and limitations: Overall, approximately 150 TCR beta chains were annotated as cytomegalovirus-associated. While the bulk of TCR sequences proved rare, some public TCRs turned up in many donors.

Generated by immunoSEQ multiplex PCR, the TCRdb table keeps only in-frame clones and is missing some. Seen here are about 140,000 clones, approximately 89% observed once, and the top ten hold 0.6% to 0.8%. The sequencing input was PBMCs. The receptor comes from a man between 18 and 29 years old in good health and CMV-seronegative. The J gene is TRBJ2-3, the V gene TRBV6-1; no reliable D call. CDR3 bases: TGTGCCAGCAGTGAAGACATTTACACAGATACGCAGTATTTT. It is translated as CASSEDIYTDTQYF.